The source of this T cell receptor (beta chain) is a study of cytomegalovirus exposure and HLA in healthy donors. This CDR3 contains 15 residues. The germline V gene has CDR1 MNHEY and CDR2 SVGAGI. The ends were cut back, 6 bases at V and 1 base at J, with 13 bases in the middle. A note on this clone: Antigen specificity is unknown.

Study-level points and caveats: Using a false discovery rate of 0.05, a later analysis showed that 16,951 TCR beta sequences were associated with HLA alleles.

It was with 60 Vbeta and 13 Jbeta primers that the PCR ran. This table comes from immunoSEQ multiplex PCR, and its TCRdb copy is limited to in-frame clones, with some not included. The repertoire holds 200,000 to 250,000 clones, with 70% to 80% as singletons. This sequence originates from a male donor in good health and CMV-seronegative. This chain uses TRBV6-5 with TRBJ1-5; D unclear. The sample taken for sequencing was PBMCs. Here the CDR3 reads CASRGSEVSNQPQHF. CDR3 in DNA: TGTGCCAGCAGGGGGAGTGAGGTGAGCAATCAGCCCCAGCATTTT.